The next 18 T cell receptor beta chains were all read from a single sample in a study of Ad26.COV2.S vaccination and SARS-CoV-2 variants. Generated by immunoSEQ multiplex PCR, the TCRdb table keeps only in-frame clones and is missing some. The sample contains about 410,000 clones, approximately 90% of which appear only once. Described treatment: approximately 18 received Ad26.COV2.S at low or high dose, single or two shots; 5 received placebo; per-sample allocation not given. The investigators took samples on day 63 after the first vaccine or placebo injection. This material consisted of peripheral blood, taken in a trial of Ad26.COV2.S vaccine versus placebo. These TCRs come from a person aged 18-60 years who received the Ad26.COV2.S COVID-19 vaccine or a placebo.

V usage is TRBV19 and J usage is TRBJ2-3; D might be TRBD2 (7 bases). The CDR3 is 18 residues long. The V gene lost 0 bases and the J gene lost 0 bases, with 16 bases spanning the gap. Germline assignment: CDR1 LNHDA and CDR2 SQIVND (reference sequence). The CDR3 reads CASSIDGGGRISTDTQYF. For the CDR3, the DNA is TGTGCCAGTAGTATAGATGGCGGGGGCCGAATCAGCACAGATACGCAGTATTTT.

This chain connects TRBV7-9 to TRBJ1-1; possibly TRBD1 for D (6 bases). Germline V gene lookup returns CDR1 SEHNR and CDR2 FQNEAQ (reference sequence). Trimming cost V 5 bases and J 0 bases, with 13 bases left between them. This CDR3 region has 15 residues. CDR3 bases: TGTGCCAGCAGCCCGTTGACAGGTGTGAACACTGAAGCTTTCTTT. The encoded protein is CASSPLTGVNTEAFF.

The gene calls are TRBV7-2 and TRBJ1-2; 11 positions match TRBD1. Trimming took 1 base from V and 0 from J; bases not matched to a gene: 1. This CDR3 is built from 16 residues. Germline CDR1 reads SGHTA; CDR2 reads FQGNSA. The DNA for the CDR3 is TGTGCCAGCAGCTTAGAGGGACAGGGGGCTAACTATGGCTACACCTTC. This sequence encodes CASSLEGQGANYGYTF.

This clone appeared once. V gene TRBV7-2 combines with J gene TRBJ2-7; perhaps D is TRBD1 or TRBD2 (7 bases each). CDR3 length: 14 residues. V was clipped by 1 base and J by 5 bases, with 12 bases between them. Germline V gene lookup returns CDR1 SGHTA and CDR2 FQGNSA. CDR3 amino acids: CASSLGGGGHEQYF. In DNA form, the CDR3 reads TGTGCCAGCAGCTTAGGGGGAGGGGGCCACGAGCAGTACTTC.

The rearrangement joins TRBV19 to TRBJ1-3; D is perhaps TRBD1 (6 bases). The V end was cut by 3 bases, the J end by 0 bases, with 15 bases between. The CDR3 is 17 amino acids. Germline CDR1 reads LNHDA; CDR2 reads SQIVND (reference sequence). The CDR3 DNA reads TGTGCCAGTAGTATTTATCCGGGGGCCAACTCTGGAAACACCATATATTTT. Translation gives CASSIYPGANSGNTIYF.

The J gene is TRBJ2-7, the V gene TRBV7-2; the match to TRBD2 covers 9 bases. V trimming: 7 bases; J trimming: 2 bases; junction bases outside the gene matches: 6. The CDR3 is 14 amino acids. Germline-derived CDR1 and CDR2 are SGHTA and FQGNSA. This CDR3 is CASTPRGGAYEQYF. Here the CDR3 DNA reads TGTGCCAGCACACCACGCGGGGGGGCCTACGAGCAGTACTTC.

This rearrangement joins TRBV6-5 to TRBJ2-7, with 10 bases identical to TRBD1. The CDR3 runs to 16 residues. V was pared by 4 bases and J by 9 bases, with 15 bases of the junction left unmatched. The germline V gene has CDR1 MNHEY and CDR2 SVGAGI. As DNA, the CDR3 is TGTGCCAGCAGTTTTTTAGACAGGGGGCACGTCGGGAGGCAGTACTTC. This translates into CASSFLDRGHVGRQYF.

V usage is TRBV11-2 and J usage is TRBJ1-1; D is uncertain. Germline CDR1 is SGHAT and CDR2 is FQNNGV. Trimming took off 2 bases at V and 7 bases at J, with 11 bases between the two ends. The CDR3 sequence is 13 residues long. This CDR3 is CASSLSGRIEAFF. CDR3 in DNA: TGTGCCAGCAGCTTATCCGGCCGGATTGAAGCTTTCTTT. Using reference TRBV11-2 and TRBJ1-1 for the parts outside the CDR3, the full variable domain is EAGVAQSPRYKIIEKRQSVAFWCNPISGHATLYWYQQILGQGPKLLIQFQNNGVVDDSQLPKDRFSAERLKGVDSTLKIQPAKLEDSAVYLCASSLSGRIEAFFGQGTRLTVV.

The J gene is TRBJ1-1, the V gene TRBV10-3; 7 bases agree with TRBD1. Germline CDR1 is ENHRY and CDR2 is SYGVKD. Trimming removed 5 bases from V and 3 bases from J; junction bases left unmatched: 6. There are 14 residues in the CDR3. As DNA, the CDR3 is TGTGCCATCAGTCTCGGCACAGGGGACACTGAAGCTTTCTTT. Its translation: CAISLGTGDTEAFF.

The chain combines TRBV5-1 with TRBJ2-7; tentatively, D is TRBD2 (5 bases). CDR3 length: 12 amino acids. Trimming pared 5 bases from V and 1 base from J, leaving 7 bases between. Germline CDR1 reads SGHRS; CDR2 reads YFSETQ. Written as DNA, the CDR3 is TGCGCCAGCAGGGACTCATCCTACGAGCAGTACTTC. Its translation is CASRDSSYEQYF.

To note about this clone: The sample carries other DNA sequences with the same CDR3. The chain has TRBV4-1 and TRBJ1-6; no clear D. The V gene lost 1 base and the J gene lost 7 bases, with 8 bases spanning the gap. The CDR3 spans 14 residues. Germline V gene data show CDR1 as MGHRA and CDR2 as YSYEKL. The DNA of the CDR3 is TGCGCCAGCAGCCAAGGGTCCCCCAATTCACCCCTCCACTTT. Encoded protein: CASSQGSPNSPLHF.

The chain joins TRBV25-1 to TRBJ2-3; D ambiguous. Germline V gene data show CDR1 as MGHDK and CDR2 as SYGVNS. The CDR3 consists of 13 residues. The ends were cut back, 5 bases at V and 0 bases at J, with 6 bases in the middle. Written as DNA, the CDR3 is TGTGCCAGCAGTTCGGACAGCACAGATACGCAGTATTTT. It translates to CASSSDSTDTQYF.

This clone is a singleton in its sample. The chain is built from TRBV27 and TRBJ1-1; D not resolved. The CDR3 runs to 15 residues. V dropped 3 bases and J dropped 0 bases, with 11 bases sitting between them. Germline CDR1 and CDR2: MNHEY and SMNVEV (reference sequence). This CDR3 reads CASSLQDSMNTEAFF. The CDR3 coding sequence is TGTGCCAGCAGTTTGCAGGACTCGATGAACACTGAAGCTTTCTTT.

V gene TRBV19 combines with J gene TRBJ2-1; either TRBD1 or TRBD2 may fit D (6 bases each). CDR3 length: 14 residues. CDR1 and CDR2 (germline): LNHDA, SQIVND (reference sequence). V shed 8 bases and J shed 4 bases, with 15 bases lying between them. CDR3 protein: CASRLGGIYNEQFF. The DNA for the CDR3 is TGTGCCAGTCGCTTAGGGGGGATATACAATGAGCAGTTCTTC.

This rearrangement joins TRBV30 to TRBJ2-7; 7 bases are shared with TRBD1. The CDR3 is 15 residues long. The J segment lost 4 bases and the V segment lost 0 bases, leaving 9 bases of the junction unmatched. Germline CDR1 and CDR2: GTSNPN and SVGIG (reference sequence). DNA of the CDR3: TGTGCCTGGAGTGTTAGCCTAGGGGGCGCATACGAGCAGTACTTC. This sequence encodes CAWSVSLGGAYEQYF.

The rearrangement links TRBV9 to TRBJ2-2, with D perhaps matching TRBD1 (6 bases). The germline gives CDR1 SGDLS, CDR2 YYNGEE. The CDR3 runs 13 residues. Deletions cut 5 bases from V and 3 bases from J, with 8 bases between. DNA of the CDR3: TGTGCCAGCAGGGGGGCACACACCGGGGAGCTGTTTTTT. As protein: CASRGAHTGELFF.

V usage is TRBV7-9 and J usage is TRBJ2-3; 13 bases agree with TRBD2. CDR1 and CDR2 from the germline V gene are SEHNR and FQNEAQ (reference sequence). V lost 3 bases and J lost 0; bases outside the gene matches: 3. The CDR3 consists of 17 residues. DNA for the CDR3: TGTGCCAGCAGCTTGGGACTAGCGGGATATAGCACAGATACGCAGTATTTT. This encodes CASSLGLAGYSTDTQYF.

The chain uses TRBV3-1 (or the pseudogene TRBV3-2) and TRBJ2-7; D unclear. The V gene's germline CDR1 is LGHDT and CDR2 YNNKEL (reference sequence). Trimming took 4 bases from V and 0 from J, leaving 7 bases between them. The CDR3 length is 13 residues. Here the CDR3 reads CASSRENSYEQYF. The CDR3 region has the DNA TGTGCCAGCAGCCGAGAAAACTCCTACGAGCAGTACTTC.